A selection of T cell receptor beta chains follows, all from one sample in a study of Ad26.COV2.S vaccination and SARS-CoV-2 variants. TCRdb keeps only in-frame clones here, not all; method: immunoSEQ multiplex PCR. The repertoire holds under 600,000 clones, 70% to 90% seen once, with about 1.5% in the top ten. The sample consisted of peripheral blood, taken in a trial of Ad26.COV2.S vaccine versus placebo. These receptors all come from a person aged 18 to 59 who received the Ad26.COV2.S COVID-19 vaccine or a placebo. CDR3s include the opening cysteine and the closing phenylalanine or tryptophan. Fields, in order: CDR3 protein, CDR3 DNA, V gene, D gene, J gene, clone size. The D gene is left open where the match is weak. Clone size, where shown, is once, few, many, or a class for clones that have expanded.

CASSASGTGELFF	TGTGCCAGCTCAGCCTCTGGCACCGGGGAGCTGTTTTTT	TRBV18	NA	TRBJ2-2	NA
CAISESRGGGNTEAFF	TGTGCCATCAGTGAGTCGCGGGGGGGTGGTAACACTGAAGCTTTCTTT	TRBV10-3	NA	TRBJ1-1	NA
CASSLTGGSTEAFF	TGTGCCAGCAGCTTGACAGGGGGTAGCACTGAAGCTTTCTTT	TRBV5-5	TRBD1	TRBJ1-1	few
CASNSAREGEKLFF	TGTGCCAGCAATTCAGCCAGGGAGGGCGAAAAACTGTTTTTT	TRBV6-5	NA	TRBJ1-4	NA
CASSPGAGRRVGGYTF	TGTGCCAGCAGCCCCGGGGCCGGGCGCCGCGTCGGTGGCTACACCTTC	TRBV7-2	NA	TRBJ1-2	once
CASSNHPGQNQPQHF	TGTGCCAGCAGCAATCATCCGGGACAGAATCAGCCCCAGCATTTT	TRBV7-2	TRBD1	TRBJ1-5	NA
CASSPRTGTPNSPLHF	TGTGCCAGCAGTCCACGGACCGGGACCCCTAATTCACCCCTCCACTTT	TRBV27	NA	TRBJ1-6	NA
CASSAGTTLTMNTEAFF	TGTGCCAGCAGTGCAGGGACAACTTTAACCATGAACACTGAAGCTTTCTTT	TRBV28	NA	TRBJ1-1	NA
CASSYSNTQYF	TGTGCCAGCAGTTATTCAAATACGCAGTATTTT	TRBV6-6	NA	TRBJ2-3	NA
CASTKMVGTSGYNEQFF	TGTGCCAGCACCAAGATGGTGGGGACTAGCGGCTACAATGAGCAGTTCTTC	TRBV7-9	TRBD2	TRBJ2-1	NA
CAWSLGQGNNEQFF	TGTGCCTGGAGTCTGGGACAGGGTAACAATGAGCAGTTCTTC	TRBV30	TRBD1	TRBJ2-1	NA
CASRVRQNTGELFF	TGTGCCAGCAGGGTCCGGCAGAACACCGGGGAGCTGTTTTTT	TRBV11-1	NA	TRBJ2-2	NA
CASSVAGGGSGANVLTF	TGTGCCAGCAGCGTAGCCGGTGGGGGTTCTGGGGCCAACGTCCTGACTTTC	TRBV9	NA	TRBJ2-6	NA
CASSLYRDYNEQFF	TGTGCCAGCAGCCTATACAGGGACTACAATGAGCAGTTCTTC	TRBV5-8	NA	TRBJ2-1	once
CASSHTPQGLISYGYTF	TGTGCCAGCAGCCATACCCCACAGGGACTAATCTCCTATGGCTACACCTTC	TRBV7-9	NA	TRBJ1-2	few
CASSEGGTGILYGYTF	TGTGCCAGCAGTGAAGGGGGAACAGGGATCTTGTATGGCTACACCTTC	TRBV2	NA	TRBJ1-2	NA
CASSQYLDRNYGYTF	TGCGCCAGCAGCCAATACTTAGACAGGAACTATGGCTACACCTTC	TRBV4-1	NA	TRBJ1-2	NA
CASAEFNNEQFF	TGTGCCAGCGCCGAGTTTAACAATGAGCAGTTCTTC	TRBV4-2	NA	TRBJ2-1	once
CASSQGYGPSGANVLTF	TGTGCCAGCAGCCAAGGCTACGGCCCGTCTGGGGCCAACGTCCTGACTTTC	TRBV3-1/TRBV3-2	NA	TRBJ2-6	few
CASSLSSYYGYTF	TGTGCCAGCAGCTTAAGTAGCTACTATGGCTACACCTTC	TRBV7-9	NA	TRBJ1-2	NA
CASSLSWAALSKNIQYF	TGTGCCAGCAGTTTATCTTGGGCCGCTTTATCCAAAAACATTCAGTACTTC	TRBV27	NA	TRBJ2-4	NA
CASSSTGGWDQPQHF	TGTGCCAGTAGTTCGACAGGGGGTTGGGATCAGCCCCAGCATTTT	TRBV19	TRBD1	TRBJ1-5	NA
CASSLYSTRQFF	TGTGCCAGCAGCCTTTACTCCACCCGGCAGTTCTTC	TRBV7-8	NA	TRBJ2-1	NA
CASSYSAENYGYTF	TGTGCCAGCAGTTACTCGGCAGAAAACTATGGCTACACCTTC	TRBV6-5	NA	TRBJ1-2	once
CASSNLGSPLHF	TGTGCCAGCAGCAACTTGGGGTCACCCCTCCACTTT	TRBV12-3/TRBV12-4	NA	TRBJ1-6	NA
CASSLAGTGPYKNEQFF	TGTGCCAGCAGTTTGGCCGGGACAGGACCCTATAAGAATGAGCAGTTCTTC	TRBV28	TRBD1	TRBJ2-1	once
CASSIFGNEKLFF	TGTGCCAGTAGTATTTTTGGGAATGAAAAACTGTTTTTT	TRBV19	NA	TRBJ1-4	NA
CASSRPQGYEQYF	TGTGCCAGCAGCCGCCCCCAGGGCTACGAGCAGTACTTC	TRBV12-3/TRBV12-4	NA	TRBJ2-7	NA
CAWSGTGIGGYTF	TGTGCCTGGAGTGGAACAGGGATCGGCGGCTACACCTTC	TRBV30	NA	TRBJ1-2	NA